This T cell receptor beta chain was observed in a study of neurological immune-mediated disorders. Source material was 2 million unsorted PBMCs, stored at -80 °C in RNAlater. In its sample, this clonotype was seen many times. Via MiXCR, TCRdb re-called the 5' RACE reads, giving one row per CDR3 protein. The sample gives around 53,000 distinct CDR3 sequences, about 4.2% of which show up once; 2.9% is in the top ten. The clonotype comes from a man between 45 and 60 years old with multiple sclerosis. Sequenced sample: PBMCs.

The CDR3 nucleotides are TGTGCCAGCACCGAACACCTACATCAGCCCCAGCATTTT. Translation gives CASTEHLHQPQHF. This chain joins TRBV5-5 and TRBJ1-5; no clear D gene. Germline V lookup: CDR1 SGHKS, CDR2 YYEKEE (reference sequence). The CDR3 sequence is 13 residues long. The ends were cut back, 6 bases at V and 5 bases at J, with 12 bases in the middle.